The rows below give T cell receptor beta chains drawn from one sample of a study of T cells in Graves' hyperthyroidism and ophthalmopathy. TCRdb ran MiXCR on the multiplex PCR reads and lists one entry per CDR3 protein. The sample gives more than 500,000 distinct CDR3 sequences, approximately 44% of which show up once; around a fifth is in the top ten. Sequenced input: peripheral blood or thyroid tissue (not recorded which). The receptors here all came from an adult woman with Graves' disease, either hyperthyroidism or ophthalmopathy (not recorded which). Both conserved end residues are part of each CDR3. D genes are given only for firm matches. Size tells how often a clone was seen (once, few, many) or the class of an expanded clone, and some rows leave it out.

>TRBV5-1|TRBJ2-2|TRBD2|-
TGCGCCAGCAAACGGGAGGATCTTAACACCGGGGAGCTGTTTTTT
CASKREDLNTGELFF
>TRBV12-3/TRBV12-4|TRBJ1-1|-|many
TGTGCCAGCAGCTTGCCGGGATGGGACACTGAAGCTTTCTTT
CASSLPGWDTEAFF
>TRBV29-1|TRBJ1-4|-|many
TGCAGCGTTGAAGAATGGACGGGAGAAATTGAAAAACTGTTTTTT
CSVEEWTGEIEKLFF
>TRBV9|TRBJ1-3|-|-
TGTGCCAGCAGCGTCACGGGGGCCTCTGGAAACACCATATATTTT
CASSVTGASGNTIYF
>TRBV4-2|TRBJ1-6|-|many
TGTGCCAGCAGCCAAGATAAGTGGGGGGTTTCACCCCTCCACTTT
CASSQDKWGVSPLHF
>TRBV2|TRBJ2-6|-|-
TGTGCCAGCAGAAATAGCTCTGGGGCCAACGTCCTGACTTTC
CASRNSSGANVLTF
>TRBV2|TRBJ2-7|TRBD2|once
TGTGCCAGCAGCTACGGACTAGCGGGAGGGCGGGAGCAGTACTTC
CASSYGLAGGREQYF
>TRBV2|TRBJ2-5|-|-
TGTGCCAGCAGTGTAGATGTAGAGACCCAGTACTTC
CASSVDVETQYF
>TRBV7-8|TRBJ1-5|-|-
TGTGCCAGCAGCGAAACAGGGAGGAATCAGCCCCAGCATTTT
CASSETGRNQPQHF
>TRBV14|TRBJ1-6|-|many
TGTGCCAGCAGCCAAATCGGTACTTCACCCCTCCACTTT
CASSQIGTSPLHF
>TRBV29-1|TRBJ1-1|-|-
TGCAGCGTTGGGGCCACGGACACTGAAGCTTTCTTT
CSVGATDTEAFF
>TRBV9|TRBJ2-5|-|-
TGCGCCAGCAGCTTGCTTGTCGGGGGCGAAGAGACCCAGTACTTC
CASSLLVGGEETQYF
>TRBV7-9|TRBJ1-5|-|many
TGTGCCAGCAGCTCAGGGCGGGGCCCGAGCAATCAGCCCCAGCATTTT
CASSSGRGPSNQPQHF
>TRBV15|TRBJ2-7|-|many
TGTGCCACCGGAAGGAGGGTTTCTAACGAGCAGTACTTC
CATGRRVSNEQYF
>TRBV6-6|TRBJ1-1|TRBD1|many
TGTGCCAGCAGCTGGGACAGGCTCACTGAAGCTTTCTTT
CASSWDRLTEAFF
>TRBV19|TRBJ1-1|-|many
TGTGCCAGCGCCGTGGCTGAAGGAGCTTTCTTT
CASAVAEGAFF
>TRBV24-1|TRBJ2-7|-|many
TGTGCCACTAGCAGTGGCCATGACGAGCAGTACTTC
CATSSGHDEQYF
>TRBV10-3|TRBJ2-5|-|-
TGTGCCATCATGGGAGCCACACGTGAGACCCAGTACTTC
CAIMGATRETQYF
>TRBV12-3/TRBV12-4|TRBJ1-2|TRBD1|many
TGTGCCAGCAGTCCTCGACAGGGAAACTATGGCTACACCTTC
CASSPRQGNYGYTF
>TRBV19|TRBJ1-5|-|-
TGTGCCAGCTCACCAGCCGTCGATCAGCCCCAGCATTTT
CASSPAVDQPQHF
>TRBV30|TRBJ2-2|-|-
TGTGCCTCGACCCGGACCGGGGAGCTGTTTTTT
CASTRTGELFF
>TRBV25-1|TRBJ1-6|-|few
TGTGCCAGCAGTGAATTAGGGGGGGGTCATTCACCCCTCCACTTT
CASSELGGGHSPLHF
>TRBV10-3|TRBJ1-6|-|few
TGTGCCATCAGTCGGGGAACAGGGAATTCACCCCTCCACTTT
CAISRGTGNSPLHF
>TRBV2|TRBJ2-6|TRBD1|-
TGTGCCAGCGACAGGGAGGCCAACGTCCTGACTTTC
CASDREANVLTF
>TRBV20-1|TRBJ1-1|-|-
TGCAGTGCTAGTGACGGGGGAACGGGCTTTGGAGCTTTCTTT
CSASDGGTGFGAFF
>TRBV12-3/TRBV12-4|TRBJ2-7|-|many
TGTGCCAGCAGTCCCTGGGGCAACTACGAGCAGTACTTC
CASSPWGNYEQYF